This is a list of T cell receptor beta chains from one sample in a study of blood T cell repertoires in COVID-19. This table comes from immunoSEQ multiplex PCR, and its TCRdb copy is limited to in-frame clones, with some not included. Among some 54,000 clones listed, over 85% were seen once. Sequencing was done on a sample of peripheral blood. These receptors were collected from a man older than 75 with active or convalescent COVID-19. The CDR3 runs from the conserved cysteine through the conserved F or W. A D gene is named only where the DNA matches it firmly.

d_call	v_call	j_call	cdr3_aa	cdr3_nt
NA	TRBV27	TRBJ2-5	CASGLQYQETQYF	TGTGCCAGCGGCTTGCAGTACCAAGAGACCCAGTACTTC
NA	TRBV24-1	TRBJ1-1	CATSEQGVDTEAFF	TGTGCCACCAGTGAACAGGGTGTGGACACTGAAGCTTTCTTT
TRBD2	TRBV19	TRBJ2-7	CASSGTSGTYEQYF	TGTGCCAGTAGTGGGACTAGCGGGACCTACGAGCAGTACTTC
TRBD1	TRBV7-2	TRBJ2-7	CASSPPGTGINSYEQYF	TGTGCCAGCAGCCCCCCCGGGACAGGTATAAACTCCTACGAGCAGTACTTC
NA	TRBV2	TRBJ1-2	CASAQMGGAAGYTF	TGTGCCAGCGCCCAAATGGGGGGGGCGGCTGGCTACACCTTC
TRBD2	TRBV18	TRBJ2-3	CASSRLAGGDTQYF	TGTGCCAGCTCAAGGCTAGCGGGGGGAGATACGCAGTATTTT
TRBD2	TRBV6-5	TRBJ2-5	CASILSGGAGQTQYF	TGTGCCAGCATCTTAAGCGGGGGGGCCGGTCAGACCCAGTACTTC
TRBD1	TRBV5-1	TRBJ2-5	CASSSPGQEMQETQYF	TGCGCCAGCAGCTCCCCGGGACAGGAGATGCAAGAGACCCAGTACTTC
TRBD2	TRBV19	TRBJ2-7	CATSGRAGDEQYF	TGTGCCACCTCGGGGAGGGCCGGGGACGAGCAGTACTTC
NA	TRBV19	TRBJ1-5	CASTDTGSNQPQHF	TGTGCCAGTACGGATACGGGGAGCAATCAGCCCCAGCATTTT
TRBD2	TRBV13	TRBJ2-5	CASSFGLAGAGRAQYF	TGTGCCAGCAGCTTCGGACTAGCGGGGGCTGGAAGGGCCCAGTACTTC
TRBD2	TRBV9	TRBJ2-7	CASSGGTSGYEQYF	TGTGCCAGCAGCGGGGGTACTAGCGGCTACGAGCAGTACTTC